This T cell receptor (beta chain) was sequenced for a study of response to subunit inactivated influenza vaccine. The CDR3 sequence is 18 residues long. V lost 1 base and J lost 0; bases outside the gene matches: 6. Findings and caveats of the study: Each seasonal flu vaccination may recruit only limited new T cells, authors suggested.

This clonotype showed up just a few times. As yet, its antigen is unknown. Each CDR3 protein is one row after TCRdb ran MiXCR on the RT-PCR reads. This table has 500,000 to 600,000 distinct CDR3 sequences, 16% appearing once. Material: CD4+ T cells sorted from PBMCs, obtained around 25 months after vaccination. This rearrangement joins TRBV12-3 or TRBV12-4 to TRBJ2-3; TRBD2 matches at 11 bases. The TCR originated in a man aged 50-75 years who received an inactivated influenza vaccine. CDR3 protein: CASSLGRGLAASTDTQYF. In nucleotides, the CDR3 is TGTGCCAGCAGTTTAGGTCGGGGACTAGCGGCTAGCACAGATACGCAGTATTTT.